Listed here are 25 T cell receptor beta chains from one sample, sequenced in a study of spatial heterogeneity in lung cancer. Study results and caveats: Counts of expanded intratumoral alpha and beta TCRs tracked tumor mutation counts.

No cognate antigen is known for these TCRs. TCRdb reprocessed the 5' RACE reads via MiXCR and lists one record per CDR3 protein. The sample lists about 3,500 distinct CDR3 sequences; roughly 5.3% were seen once. Time point meaning: sample taken at primary tumor resection. Specimen: lung tumor tissue, collected at surgery. The origin of the receptors is a female donor with early-stage non-small cell lung cancer.

By sample share, this clonotype is medium-sized. The rearrangement links TRBV2 to TRBJ1-5, with a tentative D call TRBD1 (6 bases). V was clipped by 11 bases and J by 7 bases, with 15 bases between them. Per germline, CDR1 SNHLY and CDR2 FYNNEI. The CDR3 runs to 12 residues. The CDR3 nucleotides are TGTGCCTCTGCGGGGGGGCGGCAGCCCCAGCATTTT. It specifies CASAGGRQPQHF.

Within the sample, this clonotype is medium-sized (0.01 to 0.1%). The gene calls are TRBV6-6 and TRBJ1-5, with D tentatively TRBD1 (5 bases). Trimming took 0 bases from V and 7 from J, leaving 10 bases between them. CDR3 length: 14 residues. The germline gives CDR1 MNHNY, CDR2 SVGAGI (reference sequence). DNA of the CDR3: TGTGCCAGCAGTTACTCGGGGGTGGGGCAGCCCCAGCATTTT. Its translation: CASSYSGVGQPQHF.

In its sample, this clonotype ranks as medium-sized. The rearrangement joins TRBV12-3 or TRBV12-4 to TRBJ1-5; D is undetermined. V lost 3 bases, J lost 1 base, and 7 bases lay in between. This CDR3 has 14 amino acids. The CDR3 sequence: CASSFGLSNQPQHF. CDR3 in DNA: TGTGCCAGCAGTTTCGGCCTCAGCAATCAGCCCCAGCATTTT.

By share, this clonotype counts as medium-sized. This rearrangement joins TRBV5-1 to TRBJ2-5, with 9 bases matching TRBD1. V was clipped by 0 bases and J by 5 bases; unmatched bases: 5. CDR3 size: 15 residues. Germline CDR1 and CDR2: SGHRS and YFSETQ. CDR3: CASSLDRGLWETQYF. The CDR3 coding sequence is TGCGCCAGCAGCTTGGACAGGGGGCTGTGGGAGACCCAGTACTTC.

Many counts were recorded for this clonotype. The rearrangement links TRBV5-1 to TRBJ2-1; the D gene is possibly TRBD1 (6 bases). The germline V and J ends were trimmed by 4 bases and 3 bases, with 14 bases remaining between them. Germline V gene data show CDR1 as SGHRS and CDR2 as YFSETQ. There are 15 residues in the CDR3. The CDR3 region has the DNA TGCGCCAGCAGCACAGGGTTGTCAAACTACAATGAGCAGTTCTTC. Its protein is CASSTGLSNYNEQFF.

This clonotype is medium-sized (0.01 to 0.1%) by share. This chain uses TRBV9 with TRBJ2-2; TRBD1 agrees at 9 bases. Per the germline V gene, CDR1 is SGDLS and CDR2 is YYNGEE. The CDR3 totals 15 residues. Unmatched junction bases numbered 6, after V lost 5 bases and J lost 4 bases. In DNA form, the CDR3 reads TGTGCCAGCAGTAGGGACAGGGCGGGCACCGGGGAGCTGTTTTTT. Protein: CASSRDRAGTGELFF.

By sample share, this clonotype is medium-sized. The chain joins TRBV20-1 to TRBJ2-5; D gene unclear. The V gene's germline CDR1 is DFQATT and CDR2 SNEGSKA (reference sequence). V was shortened by 1 base and J by 7 bases, with 13 bases between the two germline ends. CDR3 length: 13 amino acids. Here the CDR3 reads CSARVPGQVTQYF. The CDR3 bases are TGCAGTGCTAGAGTTCCAGGTCAGGTGACCCAGTACTTC.

This clonotype was seen ten or more times. This chain uses TRBV10-3 with TRBJ2-1; 13 positions match TRBD2. Germline V gene data show CDR1 as ENHRY and CDR2 as SYGVKD. V lost 4 bases to trimming and J lost 5 bases; unmatched junction nucleotides: 2. The CDR3 is 15 residues long. CDR3 DNA: TGTGCCATCAGTGGACTAGCGGGGGGCGACAATGAGCAGTTCTTC. Its translation is CAISGLAGGDNEQFF.

This clonotype appeared a single time. CDR3 sequence (DNA): TGTGCCTGGAGTGTAGAAGCGGGAGGGTACAATGAGCAGTTCTTC. Its translation is CAWSVEAGGYNEQFF. The genes are TRBV30 and TRBJ2-1, with 10 bases that match TRBD2. Per the germline V gene, CDR1 is GTSNPN and CDR2 is SVGIG (reference sequence). The CDR3 extends over 15 amino acids. With V trimmed by 0 bases and J by 4 bases, 3 bases remained unmatched.

This clonotype counts as medium-sized. The rearrangement joins TRBV5-6 to TRBJ1-2; D gene uncertain. Germline loops: CDR1 SGHDT, CDR2 YYEEEE. V was shortened by 0 bases and J by 0 bases, with 12 bases between the two germline ends. CDR3 length equals 16 residues. The CDR3 bases are TGTGCCAGCAGCTTGGGGCTTTCGGCAGCTAACTATGGCTACACCTTC. Translation gives CASSLGLSAANYGYTF.

In its sample, this clonotype is medium-sized. CDR3 amino acids: CASTTRWGRYSNQPQHF. The CDR3 nucleotides are TGTGCCAGTACCACACGTTGGGGACGGTATAGCAATCAGCCCCAGCATTTT. V gene TRBV19 combines with J gene TRBJ1-5, with D possibly TRBD1 on 5 matching bases. Germline CDR1 is LNHDA and CDR2 is SQIVND (reference sequence). V gave up 7 bases and J gave up 0 bases, with 19 bases separating them. The length of the CDR3 is 17 residues.

This clonotype was seen many times. Just one base apart from a much larger clone, this may be a read error. The chain links TRBV6-2 or TRBV6-3 to TRBJ2-5, with D unclear. The germline V gene has CDR1 MNHEY and CDR2 SVGEGT. This CDR3 is built from 12 residues. V was cut by 1 base and J by 5 bases, with 5 bases left in between. The CDR3 loop is CASSYCGETQYF. The CDR3 bases are TGTGCCAGCAGTTACTGTGGGGAGACCCAGTACTTC.

By proportion, this clonotype is medium-sized. The J gene is TRBJ2-3, the V gene TRBV6-6; weak D call: TRBD2 (7 bases). The CDR3 totals 14 residues. Germline CDR1 and CDR2: MNHNY and SVGAGI (reference sequence). The germline V and J ends were trimmed by 8 bases and 0 bases, with 12 bases remaining between them. The DNA of the CDR3 is TGTGCCAGCGGGGGGGGGGCTAGCACAGATACGCAGTATTTT. It codes for CASGGGASTDTQYF.

This clonotype is labeled medium-sized. The chain recombines TRBV7-9 with TRBJ2-5, with 13 bases fitting TRBD2. CDR1 SEHNR and CDR2 FQNEAQ come from the germline V gene (reference sequence). This CDR3 comprises 16 residues. Losses at the gene ends were 3 bases for V and 2 bases for J; bases not matched to a gene: 3. The DNA of the CDR3 is TGTGCCAGCAGCTTGGCGGGACTAGCGGGACAAGAGACCCAGTACTTC. Translated, it gives CASSLAGLAGQETQYF.

This clonotype was observed at least ten times. CDR3 region: CASSPLGQSYEQYF. As DNA, the CDR3 is TGTGCCAGCAGCCCCTTAGGACAGTCCTACGAGCAGTACTTC. The rearrangement links TRBV27 to TRBJ2-7; D might be TRBD1 (6 bases). V was cut by 6 bases and J by 1 base, with 13 bases left in between. CDR1 is MNHEY, CDR2 SMNVEV, per germline (reference sequence). The CDR3 length is 14 residues.

This clonotype has ten or more counts. The V call is TRBV5-1, the J call TRBJ2-5; TRBD1 or TRBD2 may be the D gene (5 bases each). This CDR3 is 17 amino acids long. The V and J ends lost 4 bases and 2 bases respectively, with 21 bases between them. In germline, CDR1 is SGHRS, CDR2 YFSETQ. In nucleotides, the CDR3 is TGCGCCAGCAGCCGCCGGGACGGAGCCGAACTTCAAGAGACCCAGTACTTC. Translating gives CASSRRDGAELQETQYF.

Many counts were recorded for this clonotype. V and J are TRBV6-2 or TRBV6-3 and TRBJ2-7; D is uncertain. The CDR3 length is 12 residues. The V gene's germline CDR1 is MNHEY and CDR2 SVGEGT. V was clipped by 4 bases and J by 3 bases, with 7 bases between them. CDR3 bases: TGTGCCAGCAGTTTCCAAAACTACGAGCAGTACTTC. It encodes CASSFQNYEQYF.

CDR3: CASSAGIYEQYF. CDR3 bases: TGTGCCAGCAGCGCCGGTATCTACGAGCAGTACTTC. This chain joins TRBV7-2 and TRBJ2-7; D call uncertain. The V and J ends lost 5 bases and 3 bases respectively, with 8 bases between them. Germline-derived CDR1 and CDR2 are SGHTA and FQGNSA. The CDR3 has 12 amino acids.

This clonotype qualifies as medium-sized. V usage is TRBV7-3 and J usage is TRBJ1-1; 8 bases agree with TRBD1. The CDR3 has 13 residues. The germline gives CDR1 SGHTA, CDR2 FQGTGA. J gave up 4 bases and V 5 bases, and 3 bases lay outside the gene matches. CDR3 in amino acids: CASSPTGGTEAFF. CDR3 DNA: TGTGCCAGCAGCCCCACAGGGGGCACTGAAGCTTTCTTT. The variable domain in full, completed from reference TRBV7-3 and TRBJ1-1, reads GAGVSQTPSNKVTEKGKYVELRCDPISGHTALYWYRQSLGQGPEFLIYFQGTGAADDSGLPNDRFFAVRPEGSVSTLKIQRTERGDSAVYLCASSPTGGTEAFFGQGTRLTVV.

This clonotype is classed as medium-sized. This chain joins TRBV6-2 or TRBV6-3 and TRBJ2-2, with D tentatively TRBD2 (6 bases). The germline gives CDR1 MNHEY, CDR2 SVGEGT. The CDR3 contains 17 residues. V lost 6 bases and J 7 bases, leaving 24 bases between the germline ends. CDR3 coding DNA: TGTGCCAGCAGACGCCTCTACACCGGGACTGAACTCGGGGAGCTGTTTTTT. Translation: CASRRLYTGTELGELFF.

By frequency in the sample, this clonotype is medium-sized. This chain joins TRBV7-2 and TRBJ2-1, with 10 nucleotides matching TRBD2. Per the germline V gene, CDR1 is SGHTA and CDR2 is FQGNSA. The CDR3 totals 14 residues. V shed 4 bases, J shed 9 bases, and the junction held 6 bases outside the gene matches. In DNA form, the CDR3 reads TGTGCCAGCAGCTCGCCGGGACTAGCGTTTGAGCAGTTCTTC. Its translation: CASSSPGLAFEQFF.

By sample share, this clonotype is large (0.1 to 1%). The V call is TRBV4-3, the J call TRBJ1-2, with TRBD1 as a possible D gene (6 bases). The CDR3 length is 16 residues. V was pared by 0 bases and J by 5 bases, with 16 bases between. The V gene's germline CDR1 is LGHNA and CDR2 YSLEER. CDR3: CASSQESGGRQYGYTF. CDR3 bases: TGCGCCAGCAGCCAAGAGTCCGGGGGCCGTCAGTATGGCTACACCTTC.

In its sample, this clonotype was seen many times. Lacking the conserved final phenylalanine or tryptophan, this CDR3 likely reflects a read error. V is TRBV30 and J is TRBJ2-5; tentative D call: TRBD2 (6 bases). The CDR3 consists of 12 residues. The germline V gene encodes CDR1 GTSNPN and CDR2 SVGIG (reference sequence). The V end was cut by 8 bases, the J end by 7 bases, with 17 bases between. This CDR3 is CAGGPQGGTQYL. CDR3 sequence (DNA): TGTGCCGGCGGGCCCCAGGGAGGGACCCAGTACCTC.

This clonotype has at least ten counts. The genes are TRBV29-1 and TRBJ2-7, with D possibly TRBD1 on 6 matching bases. V lost 2 bases and J 3 bases, leaving 8 bases between the germline ends. This CDR3 spans 12 amino acids. Germline V CDR1 and CDR2: SQVTM, ANQGSEA. DNA of the CDR3: TGCAGCGTTGAAAAGGACAGCTACGAGCAGTACTTC. Its translation is CSVEKDSYEQYF.

This clonotype is categorized as medium-sized. The chain carries TRBV2 and TRBJ2-7; 7 bases map to TRBD1. The CDR3 length is 14 residues. The junction had 4 bases not matched to a gene; V was cut back by 2 bases and J by 3 bases. Germline V gene sequence: CDR1 SNHLY, CDR2 FYNNEI. This chain's CDR3 is CASSERDSLYEQYF. DNA of the CDR3: TGTGCCAGCAGTGAACGGGACAGCCTCTACGAGCAGTACTTC.